The 23 T cell receptor beta chains listed next were all sequenced from one sample in a study of shared clonotypes between healthy human individuals. The method was immunoSEQ multiplex PCR; TCRdb's version includes in-frame clones alone and lacks a portion of them. The sample shows some 1,900,000 clones, about 95% of them seen only once. As defined, naive CD8 cells were CD45RO-negative and positively selected for CCR7, with terminally differentiated effector memory CD45RA+ cells excluded. The sequenced sample consisted of naive CD8+ T cells sorted from blood. The receptors were gathered from a man younger than 30 in good health.

The V call is TRBV10-3, the J call TRBJ2-7; unclear D gene. The CDR3 contains 14 residues. The germline V and J ends were trimmed by 4 bases and 0 bases, with 10 bases remaining between them. Germline V gives CDR1 ENHRY, CDR2 SYGVKD. The chain's CDR3 is CAISVGQASYEQYF. CDR3 coding DNA: TGTGCCATCAGTGTTGGGCAGGCCTCCTACGAGCAGTACTTC.

The V gene is TRBV6-1, the J gene TRBJ1-5; D unclear. CDR3 length: 14 amino acids. Germline V gene data show CDR1 as MNHNS and CDR2 as SASEGT. V lost 3 bases and J 6 bases, leaving 12 bases between the germline ends. CDR3 in amino acids: CASSDSQLFQPQHF. Here the CDR3 DNA reads TGTGCCAGCAGTGATTCCCAGCTTTTTCAGCCCCAGCATTTT.

The gene calls are TRBV29-1 and TRBJ2-3; D unclear. This CDR3 has 14 residues. CDR1 is SQVTM and CDR2 is ANQGSEA in the germline V gene. Trimming removed 3 bases at V and 1 base at J, with 11 bases between. The CDR3, as DNA: TGCAGCGTTGATGCGGCGGCCGGCACAGATACGCAGTATTTT. Translating it yields CSVDAAAGTDTQYF.

V and J are TRBV11-2 and TRBJ2-1; either TRBD1 or TRBD2 may fit D (5 bases each). From germline, CDR1 is SGHAT and CDR2 FQNNGV. The CDR3 has 13 amino acids. V lost 4 bases and J 7 bases, leaving 11 bases between the germline ends. The CDR3 nucleotides read TGTGCCAGCAGCTCTGCTGGGGGTAATGAGCAGTTCTTC. As protein: CASSSAGGNEQFF.

This clone was counted only a few times. The CDR3 DNA follows: TGCGCCAGCAGGCCGGGACAGGGGTACAATGAGCAGTTCTTC. It codes for CASRPGQGYNEQFF. The chain recombines TRBV5-1 with TRBJ2-1; 10 bases line up with TRBD1. Germline loops: CDR1 SGHRS, CDR2 YFSETQ. The CDR3 loop spans 14 amino acids. Unmatched junction bases numbered 3, after V lost 5 bases and J lost 4 bases.

V and J are TRBV9 and TRBJ2-7, with TRBD1 as a possible D gene (5 bases). Per the germline V gene, CDR1 is SGDLS and CDR2 is YYNGEE. V lost 0 bases, J lost 0 bases, and 10 bases lay in between. The CDR3 extends over 15 amino acids. CDR3 coding DNA: TGTGCCAGCAGCGTAGAGGGGCTGGGCTCCTACGAGCAGTACTTC. Encoded protein: CASSVEGLGSYEQYF.

The chain has TRBV7-2 and TRBJ2-7; D gene uncertain. The V end was cut by 2 bases, the J end by 3 bases, with 8 bases between. The CDR3 consists of 13 residues. Germline CDR1 reads SGHTA; CDR2 reads FQGNSA. This CDR3 is CASSLNGIYEQYF. CDR3 bases: TGTGCCAGCAGCTTAAACGGAATCTACGAGCAGTACTTC.

The chain links TRBV4-1 to TRBJ2-3; 15 bases line up with TRBD2. CDR1 and CDR2 (germline): MGHRA, YSYEKL. With 2 bases clipped from V and 14 bases from J, the junction kept 11 bases outside the gene matches. This CDR3 region has 16 residues. Here the CDR3 DNA reads TGCGCCAGCAGCCAAACGGGACTAGCGGGGGGCCCTAGCCTGTATTTT. Protein product: CASSQTGLAGGPSLYF.

V is TRBV7-2 and J is TRBJ2-7; D gene uncertain. Between the trimmed V and J ends, which lost 3 bases and 2 bases, there was a span of 8 bases. CDR1 is SGHTA and CDR2 is FQGNSA in the germline V gene. The CDR3 has 13 amino acids. The CDR3 nucleotides read TGTGCCAGCAGCTTTAGGGCCACCTACGAGCAGTACTTC. It codes for CASSFRATYEQYF.

Details on this clone: The same CDR3 is also encoded by other DNA sequences in this sample. The chain has TRBV27 and TRBJ2-1; D not certain. The CDR3 length is 13 residues. Germline V CDR1 and CDR2: MNHEY, SMNVEV (reference sequence). Trimming removed 3 bases from V and 7 bases from J, with 10 bases in between. CDR3 coding DNA: TGTGCCAGCAGTTTGTCGACGGGTAATGAGCAGTTCTTC. Amino acids: CASSLSTGNEQFF.

The genes are TRBV5-1 and TRBJ2-3; tentative D call: TRBD2 (5 bases). CDR1 and CDR2 (germline): SGHRS, YFSETQ. CDR3 length: 13 amino acids. V was shortened by 4 bases and J by 7 bases, with 13 bases between the two germline ends. CDR3 DNA sequence: TGCGCCAGCAGCCCCGACACGGACTATACGCAGTATTTT. Its translation: CASSPDTDYTQYF.

With respect to this clone: Its ends do not fully match the called genes, so a read error is possible. The chain is built from TRBV6-1 and TRBJ2-1; no reliable D call. Germline V gene sequence: CDR1 MNHNS, CDR2 SASEGT. The CDR3 is made up of 13 amino acids. CDR3 in amino acids: CASSEGVYIEQFF. The CDR3 DNA sequence: TGTGCCAGCAGTGAAGGAGTCTACATTGAGCAGTTCTTC.

The chain carries TRBV5-1 and TRBJ1-2; 11 bases agree with TRBD1. The CDR3 has 14 amino acids. V lost 3 bases and J lost 5; bases outside the gene matches: 3. The germline CDR1 and CDR2 sequences are SGHRS and YFSETQ. The CDR3 sequence is CASSYGTGGYGYTF. The CDR3 DNA sequence: TGCGCCAGCAGCTACGGGACAGGGGGGTATGGCTACACCTTC.

In this sample, this clone turned up a few times. Here the CDR3 DNA reads TGCAGCGTTCTTCGACATCAACCTGAAGCTTTCTTT. Translation: CSVLRHQPEAFF. V gene TRBV29-1 combines with J gene TRBJ1-1; no clear D gene. The CDR3 sequence is 12 residues long. Germline CDR1 reads SQVTM; CDR2 reads ANQGSEA. Deletions cut 5 bases from V and 6 bases from J, with 13 bases between. Combining the CDR3 with reference TRBV29-1 and TRBJ1-1 gives the whole variable domain SAVISQKPSRDICQRGTSLTIQCQVDSQVTMMFWYRQQPGQSLTLIATANQGSEATYESGFVIDKFPISRPNLTFSTLTVSNMSPEDSSIYLCSVLRHQPEAFFGQGTRLTVV.

On this clone: Additional DNA sequences in this sample encode the identical CDR3. This chain links TRBV4-3 with TRBJ1-2; D is uncertain. Germline V gene lookup returns CDR1 LGHNA and CDR2 YSLEER. The length of the CDR3 is 15 residues. V lost 0 bases and J 0 bases, leaving 8 bases between the germline ends. CDR3 sequence reads: CASSQDLAANYGYTF. CDR3 nucleotides: TGCGCCAGCAGCCAAGACTTGGCCGCTAACTATGGCTACACCTTC.

A note on this clone: Other DNA sequences in the sample encode the same CDR3. This CDR3 reads CASSLTSGGADTQYF. CDR3 DNA: TGTGCCAGCAGTTTGACTAGCGGGGGCGCAGATACGCAGTATTTT. The rearrangement links TRBV6-5 to TRBJ2-3; 12 bases agree with TRBD2. The CDR3 covers 15 residues. Germline V gene lookup returns CDR1 MNHEY and CDR2 SVGAGI. The junction had 3 bases not matched to a gene; V was cut back by 4 bases and J by 4 bases.

The V call is TRBV6-5, the J call TRBJ1-3; TRBD1 is a possible D gene (6 bases). The V end was cut by 4 bases, the J end by 4 bases, with 14 bases between. Germline values: CDR1 MNHEY, CDR2 SVGAGI. The CDR3 runs to 15 residues. Written as DNA, the CDR3 is TGTGCCAGCAGTTTTAGAGAGGGGGTAGGAAACACCATATATTTT. Translating it yields CASSFREGVGNTIYF.

The chain carries TRBV9 and TRBJ1-4; the match to TRBD1 covers 8 bases. The germline V gene has CDR1 SGDLS and CDR2 YYNGEE. V shed 3 bases, J shed 6 bases, and the junction held 7 bases outside the gene matches. The CDR3 is made up of 15 amino acids. CDR3 loop: CASSERTGSDEKLFF. CDR3 bases: TGTGCCAGCAGCGAGAGGACAGGGTCGGATGAAAAACTGTTTTTT.

This sequence joins TRBV19 and TRBJ2-3, with D perhaps TRBD1 (5 bases). V was cut by 10 bases and J by 0 bases, with 11 bases left in between. The CDR3 length is 13 residues. Per the germline V gene, CDR1 is LNHDA and CDR2 is SQIVND (reference sequence). The CDR3, as DNA: TGTGCCATTAGGGGCTATAGCACAGATACGCAGTATTTT. Its translation: CAIRGYSTDTQYF.

V and J are TRBV19 and TRBJ1-1; weak D call: TRBD1 (6 bases). The CDR3 is made up of 13 amino acids. Germline V gene sequence: CDR1 LNHDA, CDR2 SQIVND (reference sequence). Trimming shortened V by 8 bases and J by 7 bases, and 17 bases separated the two germline ends. CDR3 DNA sequence: TGTGCCAGTGGAGGATGGGGGGGCGGTGAAGCTTTCTTT. Translated: CASGGWGGGEAFF.

The chain carries TRBV30 and TRBJ1-2; D gene ambiguous. The V end lost 4 bases, the J end lost 0 bases, and 9 bases lay between the germline ends. This CDR3 comprises 13 residues. In germline, CDR1 is GTSNPN, CDR2 SVGIG (reference sequence). The CDR3 reads CAWNTVSNYGYTF. CDR3 bases: TGTGCCTGGAACACGGTATCTAACTATGGCTACACCTTC.

The CDR3 loop is CASSLGWAGPSNQPQHF. For the CDR3, the DNA is TGCGCCAGCAGCCTTGGGTGGGCAGGACCTAGCAATCAGCCCCAGCATTTT. V usage is TRBV4-3 and J usage is TRBJ1-5; D ambiguous. Germline assignment: CDR1 LGHNA and CDR2 YSLEER. With 4 bases removed from V and 0 bases from J, the gap between germline ends came to 16 bases. This CDR3 comprises 17 residues.

The chain carries TRBV15 and TRBJ2-3; the match to TRBD1 covers 8 bases. Germline CDR1 and CDR2: LNHNV and YYDKDF (reference sequence). V gave up 1 base and J gave up 3 bases; unmatched junction bases: 6. This CDR3 has 16 amino acids. The CDR3 protein is CATSRGTGFRTDTQYF. The CDR3 DNA follows: TGTGCCACCAGCAGAGGGACAGGGTTCAGGACAGATACGCAGTATTTT.